Reported below is one T cell receptor (beta chain). V was pared by 6 bases and J by 1 base, with 8 bases of the junction left unmatched. The CDR3 contains 15 residues. Germline V gives CDR1 SGHTA, CDR2 FQGTGA. This record belongs to a study of T cell changes during pregnancy in multiple sclerosis. The method was immunoSEQ multiplex PCR; TCRdb's version includes in-frame clones alone and lacks a portion of them. The profile shows 90,000 to 120,000 clones, 85% to 95% of them singletons. This TCR derives from a female donor in good health, enrolled as a control in a pregnancy study. The specimen comprised peripheral blood, sampled in the third trimester of pregnancy. The rearrangement joins TRBV7-3 to TRBJ2-5; 7 positions agree with TRBD2. The CDR3 is CASRPSGTPQETQYF. CDR3 nucleotide sequence: TGTGCCAGCAGACCGAGCGGGACTCCCCAAGAGACCCAGTACTTC. Full variable domain (outside the CDR3, taken from reference TRBV7-3 and TRBJ2-5): GAGVSQTPSNKVTEKGKYVELRCDPISGHTALYWYRQSLGQGPEFLIYFQGTGAADDSGLPNDRFFAVRPEGSVSTLKIQRTERGDSAVYLCASRPSGTPQETQYFGPGTRLLVL.